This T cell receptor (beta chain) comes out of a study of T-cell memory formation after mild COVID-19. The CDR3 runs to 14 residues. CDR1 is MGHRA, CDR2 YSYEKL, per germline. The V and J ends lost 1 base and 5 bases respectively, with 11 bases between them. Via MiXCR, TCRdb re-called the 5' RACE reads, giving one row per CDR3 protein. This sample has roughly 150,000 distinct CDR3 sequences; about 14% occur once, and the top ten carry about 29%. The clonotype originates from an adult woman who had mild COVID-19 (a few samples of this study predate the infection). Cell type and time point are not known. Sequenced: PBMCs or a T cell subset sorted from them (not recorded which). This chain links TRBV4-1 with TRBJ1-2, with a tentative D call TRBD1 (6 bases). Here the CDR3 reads CASSQALGAYGYTF. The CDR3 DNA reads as TGCGCCAGCAGCCAAGCCCTGGGGGCGTATGGCTACACCTTC.